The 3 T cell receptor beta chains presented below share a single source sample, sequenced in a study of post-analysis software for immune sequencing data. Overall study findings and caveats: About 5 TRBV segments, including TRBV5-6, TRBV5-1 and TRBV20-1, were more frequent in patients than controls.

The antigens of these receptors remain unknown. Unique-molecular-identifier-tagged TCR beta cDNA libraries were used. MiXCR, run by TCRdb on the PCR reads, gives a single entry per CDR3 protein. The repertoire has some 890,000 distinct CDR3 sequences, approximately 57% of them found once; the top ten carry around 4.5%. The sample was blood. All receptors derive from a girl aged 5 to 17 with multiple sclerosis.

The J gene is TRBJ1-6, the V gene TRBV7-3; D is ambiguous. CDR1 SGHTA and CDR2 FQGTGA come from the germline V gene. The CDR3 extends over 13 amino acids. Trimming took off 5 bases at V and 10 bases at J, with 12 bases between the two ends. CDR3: CASSPHKGSPLHF. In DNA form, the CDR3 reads TGTGCCAGCAGCCCTCACAAAGGCTCACCCCTCCACTTT.

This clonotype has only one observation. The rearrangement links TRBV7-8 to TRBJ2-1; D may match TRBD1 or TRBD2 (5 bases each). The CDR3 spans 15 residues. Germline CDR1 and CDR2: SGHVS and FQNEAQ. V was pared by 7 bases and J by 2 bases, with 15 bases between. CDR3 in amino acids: CASTRGAVTYNEQFF. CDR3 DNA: TGTGCCAGCACCCGAGGGGCGGTTACCTACAATGAGCAGTTCTTC.

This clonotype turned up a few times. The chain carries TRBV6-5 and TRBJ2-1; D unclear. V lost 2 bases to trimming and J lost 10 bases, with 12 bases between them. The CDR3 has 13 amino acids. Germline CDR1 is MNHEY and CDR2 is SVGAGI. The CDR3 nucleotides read TGTGCCAGCAGTTACGGGTCCATGAGGGAGCAGTTCTTC. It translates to CASSYGSMREQFF.